This is a list of T cell receptor beta chains from one sample in a study of T cell clones after liver transplantation. TCRdb's copy holds only in-frame clones and misses some; the assay was immunoSEQ multiplex PCR. The sample has roughly 15,000 clones, roughly 91% seen once. The input for sequencing was CD8+ T cells from blood, taken before liver transplant. The receptor set was obtained from a human donor who received a liver transplant. CDR3s include the opening cysteine and the closing phenylalanine or tryptophan. D genes are given only for firm matches. Not every row has a clone size; where given, it reads once, few, many or a size class.

d_call j_call v_call clone_size cdr3_length cdr3_nt cdr3_aa
TRBD1 TRBJ1-5 TRBV18 . 14 TGTGCCAGCTCACCGGGACAGACCAATCAGCCCCAGCATTTT CASSPGQTNQPQHF
. TRBJ2-7 TRBV2 . 13 TGTGCCAGCAGGGAGGGGGGGGACCACGAGCAGTACTTC CASREGGDHEQYF
. TRBJ1-1 TRBV7-3 . 15 TGTGCCAGCAGCCCCGACGGGGGGGAGAACACTGAAGCTTTCTTT CASSPDGGENTEAFF
. TRBJ1-5 TRBV6-9 . 19 TGTGCCAGCAGTCTGGGTAAGAGGACAACCCGGTATCGCAATCAGCCCCAGCATTTT CASSLGKRTTRYRNQPQHF
. TRBJ1-2 TRBV27 once 13 TGTGCCAGCAGTGACGGGGTTCACTATGGCTACACCTTC CASSDGVHYGYTF
. TRBJ1-1 TRBV7-8 . 14 TGTGCCAGCAGCTTAGCGGGGCTTGGGACTGAAGCTTTCTTT CASSLAGLGTEAFF
. TRBJ1-1 TRBV11-3 . 16 TGTGCCAGCAGCTTACGGAGGGGACACCCGAACACTGAAGCTTTCTTT CASSLRRGHPNTEAFF
. TRBJ2-3 TRBV7-2 once 16 TGTGCCAGCAGCCCCCGTAGCGTTTCGAGGATAGATACGCAGTATTTT CASSPRSVSRIDTQYF
TRBD2 TRBJ2-1 TRBV15 few 15 TGTGCCACCAGCTTACTAGCGGGAGGATTAATTGAGCAGTTCTTC CATSLLAGGLIEQFF
TRBD1 TRBJ2-7 TRBV2 . 13 TGTGCCAGCAGAAGGGGGCCGGCGGACGAGCAGTACTTC CASRRGPADEQYF
. TRBJ2-6 TRBV7-9 . 14 TGTGCCAGCAGCCACCCAGCTGGGGCCAACGTCCTGACTTTC CASSHPAGANVLTF
. TRBJ1-1 TRBV5-6 once 16 TGTGCCAGCAGCGCCACTCAGGGGCCATTGAACACTGAAGCTTTCTTT CASSATQGPLNTEAFF
TRBD1 TRBJ2-5 TRBV28 . 15 TGTGCCAGCAGCCTAGACAGGGTAGGGCGGGAGACCCAGTACTTC CASSLDRVGRETQYF
. TRBJ1-1 TRBV19 . 13 TGTGCCAGTAGTATGCTCATGAACACTGAAGCTTTCTTT CASSMLMNTEAFF
TRBD2 TRBJ2-5 TRBV27 . 16 TGTGCCAGCAGTTTATTAGCGGGAGGGCTTCAAGAGACCCAGTACTTC CASSLLAGGLQETQYF
. TRBJ1-5 TRBV27 . 15 TGTGCCAGCAGTACCGGGACGAGGGGCAATCAGCCCCAGCATTTT CASSTGTRGNQPQHF
. TRBJ1-3 TRBV7-9 . 11 TGTGCCAGCAGAAGTGGAAACACCATATATTTT CASRSGNTIYF
TRBD2 TRBJ2-1 TRBV7-9 . 19 TGTGCCAGCAGCTCTTCCGGGACTAGCGGGAGATCCTCCTACAATGAGCAGTTCTTC CASSSSGTSGRSSYNEQFF
. TRBJ2-3 TRBV9 . 17 TGTGCCAGCACCCCTCGACGGACCAGAGTCGGCACAGATACGCAGTATTTT CASTPRRTRVGTDTQYF
. TRBJ1-5 TRBV27 . 15 TGTGCCAGCAGTTTAGTGGGGGGTGGCAATCAGCCCCAGCATTTT CASSLVGGGNQPQHF
. TRBJ2-2 TRBV13 . 15 TGTGCCAGCAGCTTAAGCACAGGGTCCACCGGGGAGCTGTTTTTT CASSLSTGSTGELFF
. TRBJ2-3 TRBV27 . 14 TGTGCCACTAAGAGGGGGGGGTACACAGATACGCAGTATTTT CATKRGGYTDTQYF
. TRBJ1-2 TRBV7-9 . 13 TGTGCCAGCAGCCTAGACAGCAACTATGGCTACACCTTC CASSLDSNYGYTF
. TRBJ2-7 TRBV4-3 . 15 TGCGCCAGCAGCCCCTGGACGGATAGCTCCTACGAGCAGTACTTC CASSPWTDSSYEQYF
TRBD2 TRBJ2-1 TRBV6-6 . 15 TGTGCCAGCAGTTACTCCGGGACTAGTTGGAATGAGCAGTTCTTC CASSYSGTSWNEQFF
. TRBJ2-1 TRBV27 . 15 TGTGCCAGCAGTTTACCGACTAGTTCCCACAATGAGCAGTTCTTC CASSLPTSSHNEQFF
. TRBJ2-7 TRBV11-3 once 14 TGTGCCAGCAGCCCAGGGGCGCGACCCTACGAGCAGTACTTC CASSPGARPYEQYF
. TRBJ2-3 TRBV11-2 . 12 TGTGCCAGCAGCAAGTTTGTAGATACGCAGTATTTT CASSKFVDTQYF
TRBD2 TRBJ2-7 TRBV2 . 13 TGTGCCAGCAGTGAGACTAGCGGGAGGGTGCAGTACTTC CASSETSGRVQYF
. TRBJ2-7 TRBV27 . 15 TGTGCCAGCAGTTTTGCGCGGGGAGGCATGGACGAGCAGTACTTC CASSFARGGMDEQYF
. TRBJ2-5 TRBV7-3 . 15 TGTGCCAGCAGCTTAGGAGGATCGAAGGGAGAGACCCAGTACTTC CASSLGGSKGETQYF
. TRBJ2-7 TRBV9 . 14 TGTGCCAGCAGCCCCGGAGGGAACTCCTACGAGCAGTACTTC CASSPGGNSYEQYF
TRBD2 TRBJ2-3 TRBV9 . 16 TGTGCCAGCAGTATCGCTAGCGGGAGTGGAAGAGATACGCAGTATTTT CASSIASGSGRDTQYF
TRBD1 TRBJ2-7 TRBV6-6 . 15 TGTGCCAGCAGTCGAACAGGGGAACAGTCCTACGAGCAGTACTTC CASSRTGEQSYEQYF
TRBD2 TRBJ2-1 TRBV2 . 13 TGTGCCAGCAGGGCGGGAGTCCCTTTTGAGCAGTTCTTC CASRAGVPFEQFF
TRBD2 TRBJ2-1 TRBV29-1 . 14 TGCAGCGTTGTCTCTACTAGCGGGAGCTATGAGCAGTTCTTC CSVVSTSGSYEQFF
TRBD2 TRBJ2-2 TRBV7-8 . 17 TGTGCCAGCAGCTTAGTTCGCGGGAGGGCCATCACCGGGGAGCTGTTTTTT CASSLVRGRAITGELFF
. TRBJ1-5 TRBV7-2 . 17 TGTGCCAGCAGCTTATCAGGGTTAGTTAGGGGTGACCAGCCCCAGCATTTT CASSLSGLVRGDQPQHF
TRBD2 TRBJ2-1 TRBV27 . 14 TGTGCCAGCAGTGATAGCGGGAGGGGGGATGAGCAGTTCTTC CASSDSGRGDEQFF
TRBD2 TRBJ2-7 TRBV13 . 15 TGTGCCAGCAGCATCAGATTAGCGGGACCTCAGGAGCAGTACTTC CASSIRLAGPQEQYF